This record looks at one T cell receptor beta chain sequence and its context. This clone's antigen is unknown. No much larger clonotype is one base removed from it; base qualities were not supplied. This sample was included in a study of shared clonotypes between healthy human individuals (dated by TCRdb to 2018 to 2021). Context from the whole study: The cohort included three men and a couple of women between 18 and 49 years of age. For each donor, CD4 naive and CD4 memory were each given three plates, CD8 naive was given two plates, and CD8 memory was given one plate. The study deeply sequenced blood TCR repertoires of about five healthy adults to estimate repertoire size and the extent of clonotype sharing between individuals. To increase sequencing depth and limit assay-specific biases, different laboratories used diverse techniques to prepare libraries and sequence TCR repertoires. Each donor's leukapheresis produced roughly between about 0.8 and 10 billion PBMCs.

The CDR3 holds 18 amino acids from the cysteine to the phenylalanine. The only DNA kept is the CDR3, 54 bases in frame from the first base. CDR1 and CDR2, per the germline V gene, are SGHTA and FQGNSA. Unmatched junction bases come to 11, with V trimmed by 2 bases and J by 0 bases. CD8 naive samples were obtained by positive selection for CCR7 among CD45RO-negative cells, yielding a CD45RA+CCR7+ population from which TemRA cells were excluded. Healthy HIV-negative adults with no recently reported acute infections or vaccinations were included as donors. Only Caucasian adults living in Nashville, Tennessee, USA were represented among the donors. Blood was obtained by leukapheresis, after which PBMCs were separated by Ficoll-Histopaque density gradient centrifugation and cryopreserved in liquid nitrogen vapor phase. Analytical flow cytometry was used to check the purity and quantity of each magnetically sorted T cell population. From each sorted fraction, genomic DNA was isolated and quantified by UV absorbance on a Nanodrop 2000c.

Using the deep immunoSEQ assay, multiplex PCR amplified TCR CDR3 regions from genomic DNA. For each cell subset, the extracted genomic DNA was distributed evenly across all wells of several immunoSEQ 96-well plates, and each plate served as one replicate. Each replicate PCR for sorted subsets received around 200 ng genomic DNA, equal to some 32,000 T cell genomes. Purified libraries were measured with a Qubit 3.0 fluorometer, size-checked on a Bioanalyzer 2100, and measured again with the KAPA Library Quantification kit. Every immunoSEQ 96-well plate was sequenced on a dedicated single-read 150-cycle Illumina NextSeq 550 flow cell. In the original analysis: Because the immunoSEQ output held only junctional sequences and lacked quality scores, the filtering could not match the filtering applied to full-length reads. To assign V/J genes and CDR3, sequences were annotated against IMGT germline references using PyIR, a Python wrapper for IgBLAST v1.9. Reads with weak V/J assignments (E-value above 1e-6), missing CDR3, stop codons, out-of-frame junctions, or ambiguous translated residues were removed. V3J clonotypes were defined by identical inferred V gene, J gene, and CDR3 amino acid sequence. The percentage overlap between two repertoires was calculated by dividing the number of shared unique clonotypes by the size of the smaller repertoire. Three approaches were used to assess repertoire richness: RTK rarefaction, the Chao1 estimator, and Recon v2.1 estimates of unobserved clonotypes. Generation probabilities were computed with OLGA for all TCRbeta clonotypes obtained by the gDNA method from four donors. Held by TCRdb, this immuneACCESS table contains in-frame sequences only and omits some clones. Under half of the omission traces to an unresolved V gene where checked; the cause of the rest is unknown. V and J calls plus clone size are reproduced from that table; the DNA served to infer D and trimming. The sample table holds approximately 1.9 million clones, of which about 93% were seen once. More than 1.5% of the sample lies in the top ten.

Study-wide conclusions, independent of this receptor: Because the study included only a small number of donors, the genetic and exposure-history diversity represented was limited. Even with the large sequencing depth, rarefaction of the sorted-subset datasets indicated that sequencing was incomplete. When several donors were compared, the shared fraction of clonotypes was roughly 4.8% for naive CD4, approximately 3.3% for naive CD8, roughly 2.3% for memory CD4, and less than 0.5% for memory CD8. Based on pairwise subsampling, the degree of clonotype sharing among donors was expected to be affected by sequencing depth. Sampling was restricted to blood, and TCR repertoires in tissue are likely to differ from TCR repertoires in blood. Clonotypes shared by all four sorted-subset donors showed higher generation probabilities than non-shared clonotypes. Naive subsets generally had larger estimated clonotype richness than memory subsets did.

Rearrangement joined TRBV7-2 to TRBJ1-1; TRBD1 aligns with 8 central bases. The TCR comes from a man between 18 and 35 years old in good health. Some clones in this sample may be carry-over from other donors' samples. The sample was naive CD8+ T cells from PBMCs. This specimen's cell subset or site label, per the study, means: CD45RA+CCR7+. The CDR3 region: CASSLRDRLSLMNTEAFF. The DNA is TGTGCCAGCAGCTTAAGGGACAGGCTATCGTTAATGAACACTGAAGCTTTCTTT.